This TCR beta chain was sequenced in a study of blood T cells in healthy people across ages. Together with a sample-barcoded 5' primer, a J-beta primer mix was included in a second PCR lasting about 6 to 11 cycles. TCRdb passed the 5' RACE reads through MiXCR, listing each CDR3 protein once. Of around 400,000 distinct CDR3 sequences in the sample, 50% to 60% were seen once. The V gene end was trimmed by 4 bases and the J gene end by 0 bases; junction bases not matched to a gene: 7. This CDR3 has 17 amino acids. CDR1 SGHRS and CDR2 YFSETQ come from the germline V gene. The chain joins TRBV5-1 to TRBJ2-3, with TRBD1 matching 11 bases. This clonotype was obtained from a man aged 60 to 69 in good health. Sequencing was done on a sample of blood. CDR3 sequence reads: CASSPGQGALSTDTQYF. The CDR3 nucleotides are TGCGCCAGCAGCCCCGGACAGGGGGCGCTCAGCACAGATACGCAGTATTTT. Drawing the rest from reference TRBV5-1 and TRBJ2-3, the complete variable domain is KAGVTQTPRYLIKTRGQQVTLSCSPISGHRSVSWYQQTPGQGLQFLFEYFSETQRNKGNFPGRFSGRQFSNSRSEMNVSTLELGDSALYLCASSPGQGALSTDTQYFGPGTRLTVL.